Each of the 21 T cell receptor beta chains below was sequenced from the same sample in a study of regulatory T cells in long-lasting Graves disease. To make TCR beta libraries, researchers used iRepertoire HTBI primers and Arm-PCR of CDR3 regions. From the multiplex PCR reads, TCRdb called clonotypes with MiXCR, one entry per CDR3 protein. The sample consists of more than 350,000 distinct CDR3 sequences, around a fifth of them appearing once. This sample's time point: persistent/refractory GD, antithyroid drugs over 5 years with positive TRAb. Generation of the TCR library employed RNA extracted from PBMCs. The specimen was peripheral blood mononuclear cells (PBMCs), collected when the disease was refractory, from a patient treated with antithyroid drugs. The origin of the receptors is a female donor with Graves disease.

This clonotype was found many times. J is TRBJ2-2 and V is TRBV6-2 or TRBV6-3; either TRBD1 or TRBD2 may fit D (5 bases each). Trimming cost V 1 base and J 3 bases, with 12 bases left between them. CDR1 and CDR2 (germline): MNHEY, SVGEGT. The CDR3 sequence is 16 residues long. The CDR3 here is CASSYFPGRDTGELFF. Written as DNA, the CDR3 is TGTGCCAGCAGTTACTTTCCGGGGCGGGACACCGGGGAGCTGTTTTTT.

In its sample, this clonotype was seen a few times. This rearrangement joins TRBV20-1 to TRBJ2-5; D is unclear. The CDR3 covers 15 residues. Looked up from germline, CDR1 is DFQATT and CDR2 is SNEGSKA (reference sequence). V was clipped by 1 base and J by 4 bases, with 16 bases between them. The CDR3 reads CSARAGGAFPETQYF. CDR3 DNA sequence: TGCAGTGCTAGAGCGGGCGGAGCATTCCCAGAGACCCAGTACTTC.

This clonotype came up many times. The chain links TRBV28 to TRBJ1-1; no clear D. The CDR3 runs 15 residues. In germline, CDR1 is MDHEN, CDR2 SYDVKM. V was clipped by 6 bases and J by 2 bases, with 16 bases between them. CDR3 DNA sequence: TGTGCCAGCAGCCTACCCTTGTCGCCAAACACTGAAGCTTTCTTT. Translation: CASSLPLSPNTEAFF.

This clonotype was seen ten or more times. The J gene is TRBJ1-1, the V gene TRBV27; D might be TRBD1 (5 bases). This CDR3 is built from 14 residues. With 9 bases removed from V and 5 bases from J, the gap between germline ends came to 19 bases. Per the germline V gene, CDR1 is MNHEY and CDR2 is SMNVEV (reference sequence). CDR3 amino acids: CARFGMGGGTEAFF. The CDR3 bases are TGTGCCAGGTTTGGGATGGGGGGAGGAACTGAAGCTTTCTTT.

The chain links TRBV15 to TRBJ2-7; maybe TRBD1 (6 bases). The CDR3 extends over 14 amino acids. Germline-derived CDR1 and CDR2 are LNHNV and YYDKDF (reference sequence). Trimming took off 5 bases at V and 0 bases at J, with 11 bases between the two ends. The CDR3: CATSPQGSSYEQYF. The CDR3 DNA sequence: TGTGCCACCAGCCCACAGGGAAGCTCCTACGAGCAGTACTTC.

This clonotype was observed at least ten times. This chain connects TRBV10-2 to TRBJ2-5; D is ambiguous. Trimming stripped 5 bases from V and 5 bases from J, with 18 bases between. This CDR3 comprises 15 residues. The germline gives CDR1 WSHSY, CDR2 SAAADI. CDR3 nucleotide sequence: TGCGCCAGCAGTCGTGCGGCCGCCCTAGACGAGACCCAGTACTTC. As protein: CASSRAAALDETQYF.

This clonotype was picked up one time. Given a much more abundant clone one base away, this may be a read error. CDR3 coding DNA: TGTGCCAGCAGCTTAGAGTCCATACGGGGAAAGAAACTGTTTTTT. It codes for CASSLESIRGKKLFF. This rearrangement joins TRBV11-2 to TRBJ1-4; no clear D. CDR1 is SGHAT and CDR2 is FQNNGV in the germline V gene. Between the trimmed V and J ends, which lost 0 bases and 11 bases, there was a span of 16 bases. The CDR3 contains 15 residues. The full variable domain, with the rest looked up from reference TRBV11-2 and TRBJ1-4, is EAGVAQSPRYKIIEKRQSVAFWCNPISGHATLYWYQQILGQGPKLLIQFQNNGVVDDSQLPKDRFSAERLKGVDSTLKIQPAKLEDSAVYLCASSLESIRGKKLFFGSGTQLSVL.

This clonotype has only a few counts. The chain is built from TRBV6-2 or TRBV6-3 and TRBJ1-5; no firm D call. There are 14 residues in the CDR3. Germline V gives CDR1 MNHEY, CDR2 SVGEGT. V lost 2 bases and J lost 3, with 8 bases in between. Written as DNA, the CDR3 is TGTGCCAGCAGTTACACGACATACAATCAGCCCCAGCATTTT. Its protein is CASSYTTYNQPQHF.

This clonotype was detected many times. This rearrangement joins TRBV27 to TRBJ1-2, with 9 bases lining up with TRBD1. The CDR3 contains 15 residues. Germline V gene lookup returns CDR1 MNHEY and CDR2 SMNVEV (reference sequence). The V and J ends lost 5 bases and 8 bases, in that order; junction bases with no gene match: 12. The CDR3 coding sequence is TGTGCCAGCAGTACCACTCGGGACAGGGCTAAAGGCTACACCTTC. Residues: CASSTTRDRAKGYTF.

V usage is TRBV9 and J usage is TRBJ2-5; D tentatively fits TRBD1 or TRBD2 (5 bases each). The germline gives CDR1 SGDLS, CDR2 YYNGEE. This CDR3 region has 15 residues. Trimming took off 4 bases at V and 5 bases at J, with 18 bases between the two ends. The CDR3 DNA sequence: TGTGCCAGCAGCCCACCTTCTGAAGGGACGGAGACCCAGTACTTC. This gives the protein CASSPPSEGTETQYF.

As concerns this clonotype: A much larger clone differs by one base, so this may be a read error. The chain uses TRBV6-1 and TRBJ1-1; the D gene is possibly TRBD1 (6 bases). The ends were cut back, 4 bases at V and 1 base at J, with 7 bases in the middle. The CDR3 is 13 amino acids. The V gene's germline CDR1 is MNHNS and CDR2 SASEGT. CDR3 loop: CASSGQANTEAFF. CDR3 sequence (DNA): TGTGCCAGCAGTGGACAGGCGAACACTGAAGCTTTCTTT.

This clonotype was picked up many times. The chain has TRBV6-5 and TRBJ2-7; TRBD1 aligns across 8 bases. The CDR3 consists of 16 residues. Germline values: CDR1 MNHEY, CDR2 SVGAGI. Unmatched junction bases numbered 13, after V lost 4 bases and J lost 5 bases. CDR3 region: CASSFYGTGPMNEQYF. CDR3 DNA: TGTGCCAGCAGTTTTTACGGGACAGGTCCTATGAACGAGCAGTACTTC.

This chain uses TRBV20-1 with TRBJ2-2; 10 bases match TRBD2. V shed 1 base and J 1 base; nucleotides not matched to a gene: 12. The V gene's germline CDR1 is DFQATT and CDR2 SNEGSKA (reference sequence). This CDR3 contains 19 residues. The CDR3: CSARGIAPASGGNTGELFF. The CDR3 DNA sequence: TGCAGTGCTAGAGGTATAGCCCCAGCTAGCGGGGGGAACACCGGGGAGCTGTTTTTT.

This clonotype was seen at least ten times. As DNA, the CDR3 is TGTGCCAGCAGTTTATCCGGGTCAGTTAATCAGCCCCAGCATTTT. This sequence encodes CASSLSGSVNQPQHF. This rearrangement joins TRBV12-3 or TRBV12-4 to TRBJ1-5; D is unresolved. V lost 2 bases and J lost 4, with 12 bases in between. CDR3 length: 15 residues.

The chain carries TRBV24-1 and TRBJ1-5; D possibly corresponds to TRBD1 (5 bases). The V and J ends lost 5 bases and 7 bases respectively, with 8 bases between them. CDR3 size: 12 residues. CDR1 and CDR2 (germline): KGHDR, SFDVKD. CDR3 DNA: TGTGCCACCAGTGTAGGGACCCAGCCCCAGCATTTT. Its translation: CATSVGTQPQHF.

Worth noting for this clonotype: The germline gene is not matched at one end of the junction; a read error may be the cause. This sequence joins TRBV29-1 and TRBJ1-2; D is unclear. This CDR3 is 11 amino acids long. The germline V gene has CDR1 SQVTM and CDR2 ANQGSEA. The CDR3 reads CSVVTDYDYTF. The DNA of the CDR3 is TGCAGCGTTGTTACTGACTATGACTACACCTTC.

This clonotype appeared many times. The gene calls are TRBV28 and TRBJ1-1; D is unclear. The V gene lost 5 bases and the J gene lost 4 bases, with 14 bases spanning the gap. The CDR3 has 14 residues. Per germline, CDR1 MDHEN and CDR2 SYDVKM. The CDR3 nucleotides read TGTGCCAGCAGTCCACAGATACCTGGCACTGAAGCTTTCTTT. As protein: CASSPQIPGTEAFF. Using reference TRBV28 and TRBJ1-1 for the parts outside the CDR3, the full variable domain is DVKVTQSSRYLVKRTGEKVFLECVQDMDHENMFWYRQDPGLGLRLIYFSYDVKMKEKGDIPEGYSVSREKKERFSLILESASTNQTSMYLCASSPQIPGTEAFFGQGTRLTVV.

As regards this clonotype: Just one base apart from a much larger clone, this may be a read error. This chain joins TRBV11-2 and TRBJ2-7, with D maybe TRBD2 (6 bases). Germline V CDR1 and CDR2: SGHAT, FQNNGV. Trimming shortened V by 2 bases and J by 0 bases, and 14 bases separated the two germline ends. The CDR3 length is 16 residues. The CDR3 DNA reads TGTGCCAGCAGCTTATCCGGGACTGAGAGCTCCTACGAGCAGTACTTC. Protein product: CASSLSGTESSYEQYF.

Turning to this clonotype: This may be a read error, as it is one base from a much larger clone. The CDR3 sequence: CASSLTSGTGGETQYF. For the CDR3, the DNA is TGTGCCAGCAGCCTCACTTCCGGGACAGGAGGAGAGACCCAGTACTTC. The rearrangement uses TRBV7-9 and TRBJ2-5; 8 bases are shared with TRBD1. Germline CDR1 reads SEHNR; CDR2 reads FQNEAQ (reference sequence). V lost 5 bases and J lost 4; bases outside the gene matches: 12. The CDR3 spans 16 residues.

On this clonotype itself: A read error may produce the germline difference seen at one junction end. The chain joins TRBV27 to TRBJ1-6; TRBD1 aligns across 11 bases. CDR3 length: 17 residues. Germline V gene lookup returns CDR1 MNHEY and CDR2 SMNVEV (reference sequence). CDR3 DNA sequence: TGTGCCAGCAGCTTATACGGACAGGGGGCGTATAATTCACCCCTCCACTTT. As protein: CASSLYGQGAYNSPLHF.

This clonotype was recorded many times. V gene TRBV20-1 combines with J gene TRBJ2-5; 8 nucleotides match TRBD2. Germline assignment: CDR1 DFQATT and CDR2 SNEGSKA (reference sequence). This CDR3 has 13 residues. With V trimmed by 3 bases and J by 5 bases, 5 bases remained unmatched. The CDR3, as DNA: TGCAGTGCTAGCGGGAGGGCCGTGGAGACCCAGTACTTC. Translating it yields CSASGRAVETQYF.